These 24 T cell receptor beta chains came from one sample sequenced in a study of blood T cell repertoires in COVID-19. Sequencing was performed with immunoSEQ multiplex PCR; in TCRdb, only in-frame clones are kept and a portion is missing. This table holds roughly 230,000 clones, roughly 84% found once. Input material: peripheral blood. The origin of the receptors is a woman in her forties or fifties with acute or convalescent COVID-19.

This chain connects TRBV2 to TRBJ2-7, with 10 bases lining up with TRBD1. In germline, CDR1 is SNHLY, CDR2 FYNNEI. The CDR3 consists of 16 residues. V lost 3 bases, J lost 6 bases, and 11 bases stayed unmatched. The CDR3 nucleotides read TGTGCCAGCAGTGACCCGGGACAGGGGTTCAGAGGCGAGCAGTACTTC. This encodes CASSDPGQGFRGEQYF.

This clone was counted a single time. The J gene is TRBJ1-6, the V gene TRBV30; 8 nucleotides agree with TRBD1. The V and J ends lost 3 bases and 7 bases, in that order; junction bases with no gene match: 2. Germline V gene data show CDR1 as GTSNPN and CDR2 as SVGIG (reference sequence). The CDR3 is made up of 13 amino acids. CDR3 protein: CAWSRGRNSPLHF. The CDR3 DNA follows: TGTGCCTGGAGCAGGGGGCGGAATTCACCCCTCCACTTT.

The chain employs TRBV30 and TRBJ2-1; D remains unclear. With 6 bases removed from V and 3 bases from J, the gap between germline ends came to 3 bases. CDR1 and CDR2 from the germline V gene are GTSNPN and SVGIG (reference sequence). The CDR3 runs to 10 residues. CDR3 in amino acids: CACLYNEQFF. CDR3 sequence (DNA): TGTGCCTGTCTCTACAATGAGCAGTTCTTC.

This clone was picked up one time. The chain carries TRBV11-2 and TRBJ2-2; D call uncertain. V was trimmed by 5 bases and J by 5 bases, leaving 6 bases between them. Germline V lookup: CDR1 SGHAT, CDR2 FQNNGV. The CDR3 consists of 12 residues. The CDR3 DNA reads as TGTGCCAGCAGCCGCCGGACCGGGGAGCTGTTTTTT. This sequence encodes CASSRRTGELFF.

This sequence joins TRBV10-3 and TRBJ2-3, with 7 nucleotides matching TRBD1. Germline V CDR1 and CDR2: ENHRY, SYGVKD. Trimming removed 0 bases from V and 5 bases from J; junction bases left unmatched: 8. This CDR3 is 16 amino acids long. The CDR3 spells CAISESTGKDLDTQYF. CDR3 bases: TGTGCCATCAGTGAGTCGACAGGGAAAGACTTAGATACGCAGTATTTT.

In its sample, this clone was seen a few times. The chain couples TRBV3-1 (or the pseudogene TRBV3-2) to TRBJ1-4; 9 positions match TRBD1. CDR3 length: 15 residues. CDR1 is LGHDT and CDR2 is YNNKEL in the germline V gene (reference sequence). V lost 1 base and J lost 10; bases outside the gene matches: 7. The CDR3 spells CASSQGRQGGVKLFF. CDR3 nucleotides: TGTGCCAGCAGCCAAGGTAGACAGGGGGGAGTAAAACTGTTTTTT.

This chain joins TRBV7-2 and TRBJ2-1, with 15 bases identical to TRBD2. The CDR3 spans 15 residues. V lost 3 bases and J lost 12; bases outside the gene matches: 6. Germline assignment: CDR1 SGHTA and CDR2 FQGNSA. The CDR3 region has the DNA TGTGCCAGCAGCTTGGCCGGGACTAGCGGGAGGAGGCAGTTCTTC. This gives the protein CASSLAGTSGRRQFF.

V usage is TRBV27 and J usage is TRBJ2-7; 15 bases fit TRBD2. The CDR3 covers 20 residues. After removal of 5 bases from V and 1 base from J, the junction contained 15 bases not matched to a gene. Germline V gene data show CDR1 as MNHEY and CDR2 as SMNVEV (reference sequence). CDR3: CASSREPPGLAGGRSYEQYF. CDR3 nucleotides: TGTGCCAGCAGTCGCGAGCCACCGGGACTAGCGGGAGGACGATCCTACGAGCAGTACTTC.

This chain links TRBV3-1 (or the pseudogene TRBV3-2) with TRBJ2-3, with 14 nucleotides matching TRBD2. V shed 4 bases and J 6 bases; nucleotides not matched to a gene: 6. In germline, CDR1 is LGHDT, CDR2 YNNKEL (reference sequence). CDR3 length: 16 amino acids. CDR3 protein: CASSPGLAGGMDTQYF. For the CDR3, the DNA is TGTGCCAGCAGCCCCGGACTAGCGGGAGGAATGGATACGCAGTATTTT.

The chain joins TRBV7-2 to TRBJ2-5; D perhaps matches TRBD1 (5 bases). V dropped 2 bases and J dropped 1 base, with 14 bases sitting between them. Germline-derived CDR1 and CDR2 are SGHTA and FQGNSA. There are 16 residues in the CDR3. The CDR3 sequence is CASSLRGTTPQETQYF. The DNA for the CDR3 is TGTGCCAGCAGCTTAAGGGGCACCACCCCCCAAGAGACCCAGTACTTC.

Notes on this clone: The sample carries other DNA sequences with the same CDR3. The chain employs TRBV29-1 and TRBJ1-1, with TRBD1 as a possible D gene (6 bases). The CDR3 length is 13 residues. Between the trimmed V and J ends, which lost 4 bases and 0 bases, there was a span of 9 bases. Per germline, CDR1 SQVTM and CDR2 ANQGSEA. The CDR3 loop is CSVVQGLNTEAFF. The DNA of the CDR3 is TGCAGCGTTGTACAGGGCCTGAACACTGAAGCTTTCTTT. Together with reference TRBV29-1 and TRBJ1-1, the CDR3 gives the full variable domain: SAVISQKPSRDICQRGTSLTIQCQVDSQVTMMFWYRQQPGQSLTLIATANQGSEATYESGFVIDKFPISRPNLTFSTLTVSNMSPEDSSIYLCSVVQGLNTEAFFGQGTRLTVV.

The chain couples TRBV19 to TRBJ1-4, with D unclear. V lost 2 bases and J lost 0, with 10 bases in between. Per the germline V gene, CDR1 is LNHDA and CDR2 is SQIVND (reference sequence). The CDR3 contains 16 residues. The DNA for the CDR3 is TGTGCCAGTAGTATATTGCTAACCGCAACTAATGAAAAACTGTTTTTT. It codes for CASSILLTATNEKLFF.

The DNA of the CDR3 is TGTGCCAGCTCACCAATAGGGGATAGTGGCTCACCCCTCCACTTT. Protein sequence: CASSPIGDSGSPLHF. This rearrangement joins TRBV18 to TRBJ1-6, with a tentative D call TRBD1 (5 bases). Trimming took 2 bases from V and 10 from J, leaving 15 bases between them. CDR1 and CDR2 from the germline V gene are KGHSH and LQKENI. The CDR3 is 15 amino acids.

CDR3 bases: TGTGCCAGCAGCAAAGACTGTAGTGCTCAAAGCACAGATACGCAGTATTTT. Amino acid sequence: CASSKDCSAQSTDTQYF. The chain recombines TRBV21-1 with TRBJ2-3; the DNA was not compared with TRBD2, the D call given in the table. TRBV21-1 is shown as a pseudogene. The CDR3 length is 17 residues.

CDR3 protein: CASSWDRVGYTF. The CDR3 DNA is TGTGCCAGCAGTTGGGACAGGGTTGGCTACACCTTC. The chain uses TRBV27 and TRBJ1-2, with 9 positions matching TRBD1. The CDR3 contains 12 residues. Germline CDR1 is MNHEY and CDR2 is SMNVEV (reference sequence). V was pared by 4 bases and J by 7 bases, with 1 base of the junction left unmatched.

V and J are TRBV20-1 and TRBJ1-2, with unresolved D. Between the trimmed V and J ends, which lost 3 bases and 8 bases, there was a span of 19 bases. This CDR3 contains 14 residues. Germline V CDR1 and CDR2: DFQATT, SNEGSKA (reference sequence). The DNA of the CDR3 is TGCAGTGCTAGTAATCCGCGTCTGGTGGAGGGCTACACCTTC. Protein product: CSASNPRLVEGYTF.

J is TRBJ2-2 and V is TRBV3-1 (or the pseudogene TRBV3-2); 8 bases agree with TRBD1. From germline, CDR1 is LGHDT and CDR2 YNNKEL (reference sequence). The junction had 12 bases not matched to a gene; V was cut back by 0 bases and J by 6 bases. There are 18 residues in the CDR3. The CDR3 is CASSQEWLPGGSAGELFF. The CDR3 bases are TGTGCCAGCAGCCAAGAGTGGCTCCCAGGGGGCTCCGCCGGGGAGCTGTTTTTT.

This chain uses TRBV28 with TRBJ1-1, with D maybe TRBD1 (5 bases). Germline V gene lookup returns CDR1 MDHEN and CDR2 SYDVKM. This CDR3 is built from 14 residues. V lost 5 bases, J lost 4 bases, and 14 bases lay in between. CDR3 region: CASSLQGMRTEAFF. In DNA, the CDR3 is TGTGCCAGCAGTCTTCAGGGTATGCGCACTGAAGCTTTCTTT.

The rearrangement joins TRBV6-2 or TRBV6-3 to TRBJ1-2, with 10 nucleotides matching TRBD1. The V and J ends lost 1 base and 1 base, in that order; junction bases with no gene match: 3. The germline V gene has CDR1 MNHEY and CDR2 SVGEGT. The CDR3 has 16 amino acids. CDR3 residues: CASSYYGQGVNYGYTF. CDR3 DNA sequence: TGTGCCAGCAGTTACTACGGACAGGGGGTTAACTATGGCTACACCTTC.

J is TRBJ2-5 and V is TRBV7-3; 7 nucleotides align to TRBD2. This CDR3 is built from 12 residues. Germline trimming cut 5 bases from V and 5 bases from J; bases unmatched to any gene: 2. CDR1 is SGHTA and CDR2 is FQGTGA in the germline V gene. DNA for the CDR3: TGTGCCAGCAGCCAGGGAGGGGAGACCCAGTACTTC. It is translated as CASSQGGETQYF.

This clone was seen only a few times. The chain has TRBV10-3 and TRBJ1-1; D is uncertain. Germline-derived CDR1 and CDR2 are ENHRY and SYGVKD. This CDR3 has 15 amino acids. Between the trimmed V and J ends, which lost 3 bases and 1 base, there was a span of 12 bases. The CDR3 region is CAISDEAGENTEAFF. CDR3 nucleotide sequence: TGTGCCATCAGTGACGAGGCCGGGGAGAACACTGAAGCTTTCTTT.

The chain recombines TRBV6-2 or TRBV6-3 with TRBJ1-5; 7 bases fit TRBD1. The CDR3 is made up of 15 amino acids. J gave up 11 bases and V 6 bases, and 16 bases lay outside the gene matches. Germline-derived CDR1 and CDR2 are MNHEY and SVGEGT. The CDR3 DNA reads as TGTGCCAGCAGCCAAACAGGGGAGAATGTTATAGCCCAGCATTTT. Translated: CASSQTGENVIAQHF.

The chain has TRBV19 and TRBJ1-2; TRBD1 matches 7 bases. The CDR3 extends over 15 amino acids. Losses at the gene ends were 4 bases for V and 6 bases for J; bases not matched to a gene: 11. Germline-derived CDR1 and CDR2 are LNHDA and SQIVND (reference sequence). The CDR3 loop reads CASSNDWTGGNGYTF. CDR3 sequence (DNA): TGTGCCAGTAGTAATGATTGGACAGGCGGGAATGGCTACACCTTC.

This CDR3 is CASSLGRSYNSPLHF. For the CDR3, the DNA is TGTGCCAGCAGCTTGGGCAGGTCCTATAATTCACCCCTCCACTTT. The J gene is TRBJ1-6, the V gene TRBV5-5; unclear D gene. The CDR3 is 15 amino acids. From germline, CDR1 is SGHKS and CDR2 YYEKEE (reference sequence). The V end was cut by 0 bases, the J end by 1 base, with 5 bases between.